This T cell receptor (beta chain) stems from a study of early T cells in non-severe SARS-CoV-2 infection. This clonotype was observed a few times. Unique molecular identifiers were attached to individual cDNA molecules. One entry per CDR3 protein, called by TCRdb with MiXCR from the 5' RACE reads. The sample shows 70,000 or so distinct CDR3 sequences, 9.5% to 15% of them seen only once. V trimming: 4 bases; J trimming: 1 base; junction bases outside the gene matches: 5. CDR3 length: 15 amino acids. The germline gives CDR1 SGHTA, CDR2 FQGNSA. Input material: whole blood. The chain couples TRBV7-2 to TRBJ2-5; 8 bases are a match to TRBD1. This receptor was taken from an adult who was a healthcare worker with PCR-confirmed SARS-CoV-2 infection or an uninfected control (not recorded which). The CDR3 bases are TGTGCCAGCAGCTCCCCCCAGGGGGCCCAAGAGACCCAGTACTTC. Protein sequence: CASSSPQGAQETQYF.